The entry that follows covers one T cell receptor (beta chain) sequence. Other DNA sequences in the same sample also yield this CDR3. Method: immunoSEQ multiplex PCR; TCRdb's copy keeps in-frame clones and lacks some. The table includes approximately 2.5 million clones, over 85% detected once. The record originates from a study of shared clonotypes between healthy human individuals. The V gene lost 2 bases and the J gene lost 1 base, with 6 bases spanning the gap. This CDR3 region has 13 residues. The V gene's germline CDR1 is SGDLS and CDR2 YYNGEE. The chain uses TRBV9 and TRBJ1-2; D gene ambiguous. Sample: naive CD4+ T cells from PBMCs. Subset: CD45RA+ positively selected. The clonotype comes from a man aged 18 to 29 in good health. Some clones in this sample may be carry-over from other donors' samples. The CDR3 loop is CASSVDRNYGYTF. The CDR3 DNA reads TGTGCCAGCAGCGTGGACCGTAACTATGGCTACACCTTC.